Each of the 28 T cell receptor beta chains below was sequenced from the same sample in a study of blood T cell repertoires in COVID-19. The table came from immunoSEQ multiplex PCR; TCRdb's copy has only in-frame clones and leaves some out. The sample consists of 200,000 to 250,000 clones, roughly 89% of them appearing once. The sample taken for sequencing was PBMCs or T cells enriched from blood (not recorded which). The receptor source for this set is a woman between 40 and 50 years old who had recovered from COVID-19.

The J gene is TRBJ1-2, the V gene TRBV2; D gene uncertain. V lost 5 bases and J 6 bases, leaving 16 bases between the germline ends. Germline V gene lookup returns CDR1 SNHLY and CDR2 FYNNEI. There are 14 residues in the CDR3. The CDR3 coding sequence is TGTGCCAGCAGTTCACGCAGCGATTTTAATGGCTACACCTTC. It specifies CASSSRSDFNGYTF.

The V call is TRBV28, the J call TRBJ2-7; perhaps TRBD1 as D (5 bases). Trimming took off 5 bases at V and 8 bases at J, with 13 bases between the two ends. The CDR3 runs to 12 residues. CDR1 and CDR2 from the germline V gene are MDHEN and SYDVKM. CDR3 region: CASSVTGRQQYF. In DNA, the CDR3 is TGTGCCAGCAGTGTCACAGGAAGGCAGCAGTACTTC. The complete variable domain, with remaining parts taken from reference TRBV28 and TRBJ2-7, reads DVKVTQSSRYLVKRTGEKVFLECVQDMDHENMFWYRQDPGLGLRLIYFSYDVKMKEKGDIPEGYSVSREKKERFSLILESASTNQTSMYLCASSVTGRQQYFGPGTRLTVT.

The chain combines TRBV3-1 (or the pseudogene TRBV3-2) with TRBJ1-6; 8 bases align to TRBD1. Germline V gives CDR1 LGHDT, CDR2 YNNKEL (reference sequence). The CDR3 runs 15 residues. The V segment lost 2 bases and the J segment 17 bases; nucleotides outside the gene matches: 14. CDR3: CASSQLPQGAAGIHF. The CDR3 DNA reads as TGTGCCAGCAGCCAACTCCCCCAGGGGGCGGCGGGAATCCACTTT.

The sample holds a few counts of this clone. The chain links TRBV5-1 to TRBJ2-2; a weak D match, TRBD1 (5 bases). V gave up 2 bases and J gave up 6 bases, with 17 bases separating them. The CDR3 loop spans 16 amino acids. Germline-derived CDR1 and CDR2 are SGHRS and YFSETQ. The DNA for the CDR3 is TGCGCCAGCAGCTTTACCAGCCCAGGGCGCGCCGGGGAGCTGTTTTTT. It translates to CASSFTSPGRAGELFF.

V usage is TRBV28 and J usage is TRBJ2-2, with D unresolved. V was shortened by 8 bases and J by 0 bases, with 13 bases between the two germline ends. CDR1 MDHEN and CDR2 SYDVKM come from the germline V gene. The CDR3 consists of 15 residues. In nucleotides, the CDR3 is TGTGCCAGCGTAATTTCGGTGGCGAACACCGGGGAGCTGTTTTTT. Amino acid sequence: CASVISVANTGELFF.

The genes are TRBV19 and TRBJ2-7; a possible D gene is TRBD2 (5 bases). The length of the CDR3 is 16 residues. Trimming took 4 bases from V and 2 from J, leaving 18 bases between them. Germline V gene lookup returns CDR1 LNHDA and CDR2 SQIVND (reference sequence). In DNA, the CDR3 is TGTGCCAGTAGTACGCCCCGACAACGGGGTACCTACGAGCAGTACGTC. Translation: CASSTPRQRGTYEQYV.

Details on this clone: The same CDR3 can be traced to other DNA sequences in this sample. This chain links TRBV7-2 with TRBJ2-4; weak D call: TRBD1 (5 bases). This CDR3 region has 13 residues. Germline CDR1 is SGHTA and CDR2 is FQGNSA. The V gene lost 3 bases and the J gene lost 10 bases, with 13 bases spanning the gap. CDR3 amino acids: CASSLLQGNIQYF. The CDR3 region has the DNA TGTGCCAGCAGCTTGCTTCAGGGAAATATTCAGTACTTC.

The chain is built from TRBV9 and TRBJ1-2, with 11 bases identical to TRBD1. There are 17 residues in the CDR3. From germline, CDR1 is SGDLS and CDR2 YYNGEE. The junction had 11 bases not matched to a gene; V was cut back by 4 bases and J by 3 bases. CDR3 sequence (DNA): TGTGCCAGCAGCTCCCGTAGGGGGACAGGGGGGCACTATGGCTACACCTTC. It yields the protein CASSSRRGTGGHYGYTF.

The chain is built from TRBV15 and TRBJ1-6; tentatively, D is TRBD1 (6 bases). This CDR3 has 13 amino acids. Germline V gives CDR1 LNHNV, CDR2 YYDKDF (reference sequence). V was clipped by 3 bases and J by 11 bases, with 11 bases between them. CDR3 residues: CATSSNRVTPLHF. The CDR3 DNA reads as TGTGCCACCAGCAGCAACAGGGTCACACCCCTCCACTTT.

The V gene is TRBV6-1, the J gene TRBJ1-4; 9 bases agree with TRBD1. Unmatched junction bases numbered 8, after V lost 2 bases and J lost 4 bases. The CDR3 is 17 residues long. Germline V CDR1 and CDR2: MNHNS, SASEGT. The CDR3 DNA sequence: TGTGCCAGCAGTGAAAGCTTCGGGACAGGGTTTAATGAAAAACTGTTTTTT. This gives the protein CASSESFGTGFNEKLFF.

The chain couples TRBV9 to TRBJ2-3, with D perhaps matching TRBD1 (5 bases). Germline V gene lookup returns CDR1 SGDLS and CDR2 YYNGEE. Trimming took off 1 base at V and 3 bases at J, with 12 bases between the two ends. This CDR3 is 15 amino acids long. The CDR3 coding sequence is TGTGCCAGCAGCGTATCCGGCAGGGTGACAGATACGCAGTATTTT. Translation: CASSVSGRVTDTQYF.

The CDR3 region is CALQRGDGGYTF. The CDR3 nucleotides read TGTGCCCTCCAACGGGGGGACGGGGGCTACACCTTC. The rearrangement joins TRBV28 to TRBJ1-2; TRBD1 might be the D (5 bases). Deletions cut 11 bases from V and 8 bases from J, with 18 bases between. CDR1 is MDHEN and CDR2 is SYDVKM in the germline V gene. This CDR3 has 12 residues.

The chain joins TRBV5-1 to TRBJ2-2; 11 bases are shared with TRBD2. Germline V gene data show CDR1 as SGHRS and CDR2 as YFSETQ. There are 17 residues in the CDR3. Trimming cost V 0 bases and J 7 bases; bases outside gene matches: 8. CDR3 protein: CASSLGLTSGIVGELFF. The DNA for the CDR3 is TGCGCCAGCAGCTTGGGTCTGACTAGCGGGATAGTCGGGGAGCTGTTTTTT.

V is TRBV10-3 and J is TRBJ1-6; tentatively, D is TRBD1 (5 bases). Between the trimmed V and J ends, which lost 7 bases and 2 bases, there was a span of 9 bases. The CDR3 loop spans 14 amino acids. Germline values: CDR1 ENHRY, CDR2 SYGVKD. CDR3 sequence reads: CAINQGPYNSPLHF. The CDR3 coding sequence is TGTGCCATCAATCAGGGTCCCTATAATTCACCCCTCCACTTT.

This chain uses TRBV29-1 with TRBJ1-3; 10 bases line up with TRBD1. The V segment lost 7 bases and the J segment 3 bases; nucleotides outside the gene matches: 6. The CDR3 sequence is 14 residues long. In germline, CDR1 is SQVTM, CDR2 ANQGSEA. CDR3 amino acids: CSATGGYYGNTIYF. The CDR3 DNA follows: TGCAGCGCGACAGGGGGCTATTATGGAAACACCATATATTTT.

The chain joins TRBV5-1 to TRBJ1-2, with D possibly TRBD1 on 5 matching bases. V lost 0 bases and J 8 bases, leaving 17 bases between the germline ends. Per germline, CDR1 SGHRS and CDR2 YFSETQ. This CDR3 comprises 15 residues. The CDR3 DNA reads TGCGCCAGCAGCTTGGTCGAGAGCAGGGTCGGCGGCTACACCTTC. Its protein product is CASSLVESRVGGYTF.

The rearrangement links TRBV19 to TRBJ2-7; D is possibly TRBD2 (5 bases). Trimming stripped 4 bases from V and 4 bases from J, with 11 bases between. Germline lookup yields CDR1 LNHDA and CDR2 SQIVND (reference sequence). This CDR3 is 13 amino acids long. CDR3 region: CASSSKRKYEQYV. CDR3 nucleotide sequence: TGTGCCAGTAGTAGCAAGCGGAAATACGAGCAGTACGTC.

This clone was counted once. This chain links TRBV2 with TRBJ1-6; 7 bases match TRBD1. Per the germline V gene, CDR1 is SNHLY and CDR2 is FYNNEI. The junction had 10 bases not matched to a gene; V was cut back by 6 bases and J by 5 bases. The CDR3 is 16 residues long. The CDR3, as DNA: TGTGCCAGCAGCCTCGACAGGGAAATTAATAATTCACCCCTCCACTTT. Translated, it gives CASSLDREINNSPLHF.

V gene TRBV7-9 combines with J gene TRBJ1-5; D might be TRBD1 (6 bases). V was clipped by 5 bases and J by 4 bases, with 15 bases between them. Germline V gene lookup returns CDR1 SEHNR and CDR2 FQNEAQ (reference sequence). This CDR3 has 15 residues. The CDR3 here is CASSAPGDSNQPQHF. CDR3 sequence (DNA): TGTGCCAGCAGCGCACCAGGGGATTCGAATCAGCCCCAGCATTTT.

The gene calls are TRBV19 and TRBJ2-3; 7 bases fit TRBD2. J gave up 3 bases and V 7 bases, and 7 bases lay outside the gene matches. This CDR3 has 14 amino acids. Germline-derived CDR1 and CDR2 are LNHDA and SQIVND (reference sequence). CDR3 amino acids: CASTLGGNTDTQYF. The CDR3, as DNA: TGTGCCAGTACCCTGGGAGGGAATACAGATACGCAGTATTTT.

The CDR3 DNA sequence: TGTGCCAGCAGCTTTGGCGGGCACAATGAGCAGTTCTTC. Translating it yields CASSFGGHNEQFF. The chain uses TRBV13 and TRBJ2-1; a possible D gene is TRBD2 (5 bases). Germline values: CDR1 PRHDT, CDR2 FYEKMQ (reference sequence). Trimming stripped 3 bases from V and 5 bases from J, with 8 bases between. This CDR3 has 13 amino acids.

This chain connects TRBV5-1 to TRBJ2-7, with D possibly being TRBD1 (6 bases). Germline loops: CDR1 SGHRS, CDR2 YFSETQ. V was trimmed by 3 bases and J by 5 bases, leaving 12 bases between them. The length of the CDR3 is 13 residues. CDR3 sequence (DNA): TGCGCCAGCAGCTGGGGAACAGGGAACGAGCAGTACGTC. This sequence encodes CASSWGTGNEQYV.

This chain connects TRBV10-3 to TRBJ1-1, with a tentative D call TRBD1 (5 bases). V was clipped by 11 bases and J by 2 bases, with 15 bases between them. The CDR3 consists of 13 residues. Germline V CDR1 and CDR2: ENHRY, SYGVKD. CDR3 amino acids: CALTWGRNTEAFF. In nucleotides, the CDR3 is TGTGCCCTCACCTGGGGCAGAAACACTGAAGCTTTCTTT.

The rearrangement uses TRBV10-3 and TRBJ2-3; D is uncertain. This CDR3 comprises 13 residues. Germline V gene data show CDR1 as ENHRY and CDR2 as SYGVKD. V was shortened by 10 bases and J by 6 bases, with 17 bases between the two germline ends. CDR3 in amino acids: CATRPSLEDTQYF. The CDR3 bases are TGTGCCACCAGGCCATCGTTGGAGGATACGCAGTATTTT.

The count of this clone is one. The chain employs TRBV11-2 and TRBJ2-7; tentatively, D is TRBD1 (6 bases). V lost 4 bases and J lost 2, with 15 bases in between. Germline values: CDR1 SGHAT, CDR2 FQNNGV. This CDR3 is built from 15 residues. The CDR3: CASSSLQGATYEQYF. The CDR3 coding sequence is TGTGCCAGCAGCTCATTACAGGGTGCGACCTACGAGCAGTACTTC.

V and J are TRBV7-2 and TRBJ2-1; TRBD2 matches 7 bases. Germline V gives CDR1 SGHTA, CDR2 FQGNSA. V trimming: 5 bases; J trimming: 10 bases; junction bases outside the gene matches: 14. The CDR3 has 15 residues. CDR3 nucleotides: TGTGCCAGCAGCACGAGAAGCGGGATGTTGTTAGAGCAGTTCTTC. As protein: CASSTRSGMLLEQFF.

The V and J genes are TRBV15 and TRBJ2-7, with TRBD2 identical over 13 bases. CDR1 is LNHNV and CDR2 is YYDKDF in the germline V gene (reference sequence). The CDR3 is made up of 15 amino acids. V trimming: 0 bases; J trimming: 7 bases; junction bases outside the gene matches: 3. CDR3 sequence reads: CATSRDILAGGEQYF. For the CDR3, the DNA is TGTGCCACCAGCAGAGATATACTAGCGGGAGGGGAGCAGTACTTC.

V gene TRBV27 combines with J gene TRBJ1-1; possibly TRBD1 for D (6 bases). The V end was cut by 8 bases, the J end by 1 base, with 11 bases between. The CDR3 is made up of 13 amino acids. Germline-derived CDR1 and CDR2 are MNHEY and SMNVEV (reference sequence). The chain's CDR3 is CASGKDRNTEAFF. CDR3 nucleotides: TGTGCCAGCGGAAAGGACAGGAACACTGAAGCTTTCTTT.